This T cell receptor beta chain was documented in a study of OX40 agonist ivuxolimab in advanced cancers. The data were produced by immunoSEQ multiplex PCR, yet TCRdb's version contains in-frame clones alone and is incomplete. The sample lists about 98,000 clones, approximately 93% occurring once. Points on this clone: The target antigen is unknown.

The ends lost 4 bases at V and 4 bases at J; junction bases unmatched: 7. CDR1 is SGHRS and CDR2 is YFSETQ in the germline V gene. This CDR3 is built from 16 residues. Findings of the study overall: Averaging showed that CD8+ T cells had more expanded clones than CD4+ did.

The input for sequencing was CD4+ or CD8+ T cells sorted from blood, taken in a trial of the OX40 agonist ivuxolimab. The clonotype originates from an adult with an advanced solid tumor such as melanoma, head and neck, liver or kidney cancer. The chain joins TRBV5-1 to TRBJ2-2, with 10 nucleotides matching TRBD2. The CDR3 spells CASSAGTSAVTGELFF. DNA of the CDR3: TGCGCCAGCAGCGCCGGGACTAGCGCTGTCACCGGGGAGCTGTTTTTT.